The sequence of this T cell receptor (beta chain) was determined in a study of blood T cell repertoires in COVID-19. Background on the study: Sample material is recorded as cDNA or gDNA derived from T cells, B-cell-depleted T cells, or PBMCs.

TCRdb's table, derived via immunoSEQ multiplex PCR, lists solely in-frame clones and lacks some. This sample has under 350,000 clones, with 65% to 90% found just once. The CDR3 runs to 16 residues. Individuals drawn from under 30 US areas were roughly 18 to 95 years old. Sequenced material: PBMCs or T cells enriched from blood (not recorded which). The TCR sequence derives from a woman in her thirties or forties with acute COVID-19. V is TRBV21-1 and J is TRBJ1-1; the table's D call, TRBD1, was not checked against the DNA. TRBV21-1 is tagged as a pseudogene. The CDR3, as DNA: TGTGCCAGCAGCATACACCCCAGGGAAGAGGACACTGAAGCTTTCTTT. It specifies CASSIHPREEDTEAFF.